The clone carrying this T cell receptor (beta chain) was found a few times. The data were taken from a study of blood T cell repertoires in COVID-19. Study context: Spain, Italy and the United States supplied samples that represented acute and convalescent COVID-19. T cells, B-cell-depleted T cells, or PBMCs provided the cDNA or gDNA that served as material.

Germline CDR1 SGHNT, CDR2 YENEEA. V lost 5 bases and J lost 5, with 20 bases in between. The CDR3 sequence is 16 residues long. Authors' methods: For nucleated cells, counts were estimated from reference gene primer amplification. Data came from immunoSEQ multiplex PCR; TCRdb stores just in-frame clones and leaves some out. Clone size and V and J calls were adopted from that table, with D and trimming inferred from the DNA. The data show about 55,000 clones, around nine tenths seen once. The chain has TRBV11-3 and TRBJ2-3, with D possibly matching TRBD2 (6 bases). This TCR came from a man aged 55 to 70 with active COVID-19. Sequenced sample: peripheral blood. The CDR3 coding sequence is TGTGCCAGCAGCCCAATTAGCGGAGCTCCAGGAGATACGCAGTATTTT. Translation gives CASSPISGAPGDTQYF.